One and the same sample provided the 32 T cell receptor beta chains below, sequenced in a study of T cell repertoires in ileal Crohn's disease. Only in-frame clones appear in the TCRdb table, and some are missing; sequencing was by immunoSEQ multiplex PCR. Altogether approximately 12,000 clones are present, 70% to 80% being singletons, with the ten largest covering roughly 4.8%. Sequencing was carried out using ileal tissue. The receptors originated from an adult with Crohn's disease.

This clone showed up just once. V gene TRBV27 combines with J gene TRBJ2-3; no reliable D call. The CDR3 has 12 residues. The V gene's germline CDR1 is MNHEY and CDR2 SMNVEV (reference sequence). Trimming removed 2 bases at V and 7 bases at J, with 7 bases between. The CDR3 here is CASSLNSYTQYF. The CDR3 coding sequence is TGTGCCAGCAGTTTAAACTCTTATACGCAGTATTTT.

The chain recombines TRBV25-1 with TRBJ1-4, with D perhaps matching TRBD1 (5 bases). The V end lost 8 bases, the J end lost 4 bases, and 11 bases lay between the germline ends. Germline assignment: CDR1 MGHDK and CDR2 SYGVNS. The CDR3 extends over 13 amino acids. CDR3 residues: CASGGGGNEKLFF. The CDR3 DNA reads TGTGCCAGCGGTGGGGGGGGTAATGAAAAACTGTTTTTT.

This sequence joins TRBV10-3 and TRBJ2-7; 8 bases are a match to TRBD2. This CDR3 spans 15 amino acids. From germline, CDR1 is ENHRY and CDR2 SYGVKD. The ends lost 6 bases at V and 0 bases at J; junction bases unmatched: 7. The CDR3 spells CAIRLTSGGSYEQYF. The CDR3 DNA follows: TGTGCCATCAGGCTAACTAGCGGCGGCTCCTACGAGCAGTACTTC.

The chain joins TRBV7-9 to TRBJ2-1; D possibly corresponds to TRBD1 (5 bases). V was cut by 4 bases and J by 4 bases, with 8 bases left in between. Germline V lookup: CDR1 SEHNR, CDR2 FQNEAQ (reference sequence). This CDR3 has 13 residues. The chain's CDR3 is CASSSGLYNEQFF. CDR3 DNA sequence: TGTGCCAGCAGCTCAGGGCTTTACAATGAGCAGTTCTTC.

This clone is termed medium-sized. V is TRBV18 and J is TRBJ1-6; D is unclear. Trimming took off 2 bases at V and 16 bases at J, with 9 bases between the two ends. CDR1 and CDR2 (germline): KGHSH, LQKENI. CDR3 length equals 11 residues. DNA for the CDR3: TGTGCCAGCTCACCAGGAGGGATTCTCCACTTT. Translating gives CASSPGGILHF.

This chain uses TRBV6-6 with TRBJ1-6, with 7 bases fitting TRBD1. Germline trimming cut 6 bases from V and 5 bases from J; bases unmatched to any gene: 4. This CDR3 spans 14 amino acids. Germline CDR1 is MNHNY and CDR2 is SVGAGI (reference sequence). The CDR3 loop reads CASRPGTDNSPLHF. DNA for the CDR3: TGTGCCAGCAGGCCCGGGACAGATAATTCACCCCTCCACTTT.

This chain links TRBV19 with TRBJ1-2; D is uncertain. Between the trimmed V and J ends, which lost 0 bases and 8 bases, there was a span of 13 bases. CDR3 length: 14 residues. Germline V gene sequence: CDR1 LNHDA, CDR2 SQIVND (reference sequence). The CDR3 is CASSIDRQASGYTF. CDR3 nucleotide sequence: TGTGCCAGTAGTATAGATAGGCAGGCCAGCGGCTACACCTTC.

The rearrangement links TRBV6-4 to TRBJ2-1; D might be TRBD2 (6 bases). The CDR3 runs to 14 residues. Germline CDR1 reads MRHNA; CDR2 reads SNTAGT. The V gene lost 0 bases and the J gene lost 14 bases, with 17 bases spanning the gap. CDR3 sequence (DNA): TGTGCCAGCAGTGACTCCGGGGACTCCGGGATGAAGTTCTTC. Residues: CASSDSGDSGMKFF.

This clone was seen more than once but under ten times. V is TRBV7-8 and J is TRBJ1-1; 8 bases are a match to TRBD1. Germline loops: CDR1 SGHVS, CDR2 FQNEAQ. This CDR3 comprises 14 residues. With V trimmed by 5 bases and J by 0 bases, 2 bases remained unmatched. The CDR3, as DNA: TGTGCCAGCAGCAAGGACAGGGTGAACACTGAAGCTTTCTTT. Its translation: CASSKDRVNTEAFF.

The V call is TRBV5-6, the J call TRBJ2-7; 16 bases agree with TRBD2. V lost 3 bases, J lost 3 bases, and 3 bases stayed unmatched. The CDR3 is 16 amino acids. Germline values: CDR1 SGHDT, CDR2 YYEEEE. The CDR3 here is CASSSGLAGGYYEQYF. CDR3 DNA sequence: TGTGCCAGCAGCTCGGGACTAGCGGGAGGGTACTACGAGCAGTACTTC. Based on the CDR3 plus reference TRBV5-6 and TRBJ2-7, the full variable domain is DAGVTQSPTHLIKTRGQQVTLRCSPKSGHDTVSWYQQALGQGPQFIFQYYEEEERQRGNFPDRFSGHQFPNYSSELNVNALLLGDSALYLCASSSGLAGGYYEQYFGPGTRLTVT.

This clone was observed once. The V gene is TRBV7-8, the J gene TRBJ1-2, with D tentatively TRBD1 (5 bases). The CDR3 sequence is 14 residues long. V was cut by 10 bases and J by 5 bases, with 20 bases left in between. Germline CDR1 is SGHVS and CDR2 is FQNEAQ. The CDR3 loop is CATNKGSVGYGYTF. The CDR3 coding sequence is TGTGCCACCAACAAGGGGTCCGTGGGATATGGCTACACCTTC. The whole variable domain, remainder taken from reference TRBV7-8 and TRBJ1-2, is GAGVSQSPRYKVAKRGQDVALRCDPISGHVSLFWYQQALGQGPEFLTYFQNEAQLDKSGLPSDRFFAERPEGSVSTLKIQRTQQEDSAVYLCATNKGSVGYGYTFGSGTRLTVV.

The CDR3 loop reads CASSYHSGGGTGELFF. As DNA, the CDR3 is TGTGCCAGCAGTTACCACAGCGGGGGAGGTACCGGGGAGCTGTTTTTT. This chain joins TRBV6-5 and TRBJ2-2, with 8 bases aligning to TRBD2. The CDR3 contains 16 residues. Per the germline V gene, CDR1 is MNHEY and CDR2 is SVGAGI. The V gene end was trimmed by 2 bases and the J gene end by 5 bases; junction bases not matched to a gene: 7.

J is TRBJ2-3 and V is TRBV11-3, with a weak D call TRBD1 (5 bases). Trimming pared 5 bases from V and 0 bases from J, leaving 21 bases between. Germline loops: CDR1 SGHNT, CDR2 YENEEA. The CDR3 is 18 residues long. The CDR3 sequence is CASSLTSTGVPSTDTQYF. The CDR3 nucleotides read TGTGCCAGCAGCCTAACCAGTACAGGAGTCCCTAGCACAGATACGCAGTATTTT.

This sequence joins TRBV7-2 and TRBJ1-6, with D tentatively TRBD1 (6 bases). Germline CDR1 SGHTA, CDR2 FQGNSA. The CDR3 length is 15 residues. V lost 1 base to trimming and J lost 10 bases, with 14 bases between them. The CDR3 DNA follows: TGTGCCAGCAGCTTAGGCAGGGGACAACGCTCACCCCTCCACTTT. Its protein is CASSLGRGQRSPLHF.

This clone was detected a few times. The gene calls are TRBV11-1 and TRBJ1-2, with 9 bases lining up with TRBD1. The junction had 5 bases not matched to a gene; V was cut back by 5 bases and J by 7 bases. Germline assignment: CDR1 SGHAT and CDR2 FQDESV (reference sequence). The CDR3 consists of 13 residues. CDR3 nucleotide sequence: TGTGCCAGCAGCCCGGACAGGGGCCGTGGCTACACCTTC. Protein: CASSPDRGRGYTF.

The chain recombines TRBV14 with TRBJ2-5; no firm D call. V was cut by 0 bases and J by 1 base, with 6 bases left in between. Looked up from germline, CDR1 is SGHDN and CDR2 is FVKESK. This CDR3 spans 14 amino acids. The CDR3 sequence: CASSQEAFQETQYF. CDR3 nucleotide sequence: TGTGCCAGCAGCCAAGAAGCTTTCCAAGAGACCCAGTACTTC.

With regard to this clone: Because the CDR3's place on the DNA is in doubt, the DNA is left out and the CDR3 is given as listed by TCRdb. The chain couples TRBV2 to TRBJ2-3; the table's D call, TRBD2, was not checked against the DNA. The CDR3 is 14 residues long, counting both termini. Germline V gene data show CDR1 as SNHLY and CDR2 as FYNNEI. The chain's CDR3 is CASSESTLGGTQYF.

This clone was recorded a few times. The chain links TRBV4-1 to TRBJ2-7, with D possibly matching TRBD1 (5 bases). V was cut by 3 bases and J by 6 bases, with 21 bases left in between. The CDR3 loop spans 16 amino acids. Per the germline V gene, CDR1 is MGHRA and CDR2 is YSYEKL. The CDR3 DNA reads TGCGCCAGCAGCCATGGTAGGGGATCATTCACGGGCGAGCAGTACTTC. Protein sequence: CASSHGRGSFTGEQYF.

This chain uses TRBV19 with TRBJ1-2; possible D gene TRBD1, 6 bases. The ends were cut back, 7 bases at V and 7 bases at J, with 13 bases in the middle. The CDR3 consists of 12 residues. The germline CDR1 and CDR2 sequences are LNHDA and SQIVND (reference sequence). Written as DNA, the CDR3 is TGTGCCAGTAATTCCGACAGGTCTGGCTACACCTTC. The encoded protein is CASNSDRSGYTF.

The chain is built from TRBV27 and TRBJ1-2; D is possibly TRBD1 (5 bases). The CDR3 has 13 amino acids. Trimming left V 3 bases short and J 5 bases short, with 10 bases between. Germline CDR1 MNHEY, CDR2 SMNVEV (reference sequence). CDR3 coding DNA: TGTGCCAGCAGTTTCAGGGTAGGATATGGCTACACCTTC. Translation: CASSFRVGYGYTF.

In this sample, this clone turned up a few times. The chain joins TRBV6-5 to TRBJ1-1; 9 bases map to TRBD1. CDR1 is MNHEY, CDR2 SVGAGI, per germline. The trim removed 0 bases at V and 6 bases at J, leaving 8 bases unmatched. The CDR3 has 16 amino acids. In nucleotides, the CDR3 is TGTGCCAGCAGTTACTCTTTCACAGGGGGCGGCGCTGAAGCTTTCTTT. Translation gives CASSYSFTGGGAEAFF.

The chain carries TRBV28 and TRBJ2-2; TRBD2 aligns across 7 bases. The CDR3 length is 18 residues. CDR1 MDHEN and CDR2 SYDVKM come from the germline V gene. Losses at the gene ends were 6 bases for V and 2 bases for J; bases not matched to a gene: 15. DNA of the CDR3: TGTGCCAGCAGGCCCAGTGGGGTTAGCGGGCCTAACACCGGGGAGCTGTTTTTT. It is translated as CASRPSGVSGPNTGELFF.

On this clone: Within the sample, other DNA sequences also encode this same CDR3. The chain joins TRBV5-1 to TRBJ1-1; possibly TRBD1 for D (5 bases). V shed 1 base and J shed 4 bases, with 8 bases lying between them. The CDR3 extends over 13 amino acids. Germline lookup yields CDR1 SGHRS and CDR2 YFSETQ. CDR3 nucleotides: TGCGCCAGCAGCTTGTCGGGGGGCACTGAAGCTTTCTTT. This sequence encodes CASSLSGGTEAFF.

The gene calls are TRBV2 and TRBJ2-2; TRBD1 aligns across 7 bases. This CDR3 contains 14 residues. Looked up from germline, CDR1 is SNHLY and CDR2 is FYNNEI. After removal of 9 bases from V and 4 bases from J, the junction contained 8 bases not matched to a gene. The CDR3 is CASRSGQLTGELFF. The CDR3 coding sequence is TGTGCCAGTCGATCGGGACAGCTCACCGGGGAGCTGTTTTTT.

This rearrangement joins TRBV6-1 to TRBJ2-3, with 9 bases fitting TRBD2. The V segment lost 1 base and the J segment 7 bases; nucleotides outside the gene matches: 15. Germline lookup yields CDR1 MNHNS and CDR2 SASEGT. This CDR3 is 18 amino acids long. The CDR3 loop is CASSEERGASYPRNTQYF. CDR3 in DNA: TGTGCCAGCAGTGAAGAGCGGGGGGCGTCCTACCCCCGAAATACGCAGTATTTT.

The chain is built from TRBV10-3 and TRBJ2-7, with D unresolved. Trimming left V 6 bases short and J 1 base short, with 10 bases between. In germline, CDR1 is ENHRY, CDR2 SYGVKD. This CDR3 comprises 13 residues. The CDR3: CAIRAAQSYEQYF. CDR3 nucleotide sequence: TGTGCCATCAGGGCTGCACAGTCCTACGAGCAGTACTTC.

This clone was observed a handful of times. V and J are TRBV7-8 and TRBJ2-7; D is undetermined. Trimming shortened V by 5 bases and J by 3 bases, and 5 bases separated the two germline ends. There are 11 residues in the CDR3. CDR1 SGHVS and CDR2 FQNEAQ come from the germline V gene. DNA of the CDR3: TGTGCCAGCAGCCCACACTACGAGCAGTACTTC. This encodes CASSPHYEQYF. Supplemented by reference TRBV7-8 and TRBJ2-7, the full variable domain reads GAGVSQSPRYKVAKRGQDVALRCDPISGHVSLFWYQQALGQGPEFLTYFQNEAQLDKSGLPSDRFFAERPEGSVSTLKIQRTQQEDSAVYLCASSPHYEQYFGPGTRLTVT.

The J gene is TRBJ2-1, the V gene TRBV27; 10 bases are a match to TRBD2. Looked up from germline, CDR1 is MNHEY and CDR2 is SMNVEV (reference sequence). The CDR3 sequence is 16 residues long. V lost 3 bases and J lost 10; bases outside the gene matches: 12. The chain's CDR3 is CASSFYQAGGRWEQFF. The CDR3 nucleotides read TGTGCCAGCAGTTTCTACCAAGCGGGAGGGCGTTGGGAGCAGTTCTTC.

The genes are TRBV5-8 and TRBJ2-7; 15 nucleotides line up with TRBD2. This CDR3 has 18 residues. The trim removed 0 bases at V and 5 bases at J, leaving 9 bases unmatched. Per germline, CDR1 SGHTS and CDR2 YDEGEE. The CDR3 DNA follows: TGTGCCAGCAGCTTGGAAGGACTAGCGGGAGGGGGAAGGAACGAGCAGTACTTC. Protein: CASSLEGLAGGGRNEQYF.

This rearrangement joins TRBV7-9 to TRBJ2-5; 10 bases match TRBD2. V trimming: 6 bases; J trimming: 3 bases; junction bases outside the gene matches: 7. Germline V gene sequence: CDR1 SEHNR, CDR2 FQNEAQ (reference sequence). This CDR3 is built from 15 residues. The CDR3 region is CASSSLAGGEETQYF. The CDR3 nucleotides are TGTGCCAGCAGTTCATTAGCGGGAGGAGAAGAGACCCAGTACTTC.

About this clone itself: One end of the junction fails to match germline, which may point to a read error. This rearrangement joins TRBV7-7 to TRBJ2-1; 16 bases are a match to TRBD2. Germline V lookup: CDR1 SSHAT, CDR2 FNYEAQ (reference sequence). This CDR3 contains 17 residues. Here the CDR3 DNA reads TGTGCTAGCAGCTTGGGACCGGGACTAGCGGGAGGGAATGAGCAGTTCTTC. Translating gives CASSLGPGLAGGNEQFF.

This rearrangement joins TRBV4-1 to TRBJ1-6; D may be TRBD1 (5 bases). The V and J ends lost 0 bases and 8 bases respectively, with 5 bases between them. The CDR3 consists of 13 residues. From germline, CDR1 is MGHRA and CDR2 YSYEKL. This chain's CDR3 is CASSQEQDSPLHF. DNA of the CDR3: TGCGCCAGCAGCCAAGAACAGGATTCACCCCTCCACTTT.